This T cell receptor (beta chain) was profiled in a study of shared clonotypes between healthy human individuals (dated by TCRdb to the early 2020s). A note on the overall study: A couple of women and three men aged 18 to 49 years were included in the cohort. Per donor, three plates each were used for CD4 naive and CD4 memory, two for CD8 naive, and one for CD8 memory. To estimate repertoire size and how much clonotype sharing occurs between individuals, the study deeply sequenced the blood TCR repertoires of about 5 healthy adults. To increase sequencing depth and limit assay-specific biases, different laboratories used diverse techniques to prepare libraries and sequence TCR repertoires. Between about 0.94 and 8.9 billion PBMCs per donor were obtained by leukapheresis.

CD8 naive samples were obtained by positive selection for CCR7 among CD45RO-negative cells, yielding a CD45RA+CCR7+ population from which TemRA cells were excluded. The donors were healthy, HIV-negative adults who had no recently reported acute infections or vaccinations. Every donor was a Caucasian adult living in Nashville, Tennessee, USA. Blood was obtained by leukapheresis, after which PBMCs were separated by Ficoll-Histopaque density gradient centrifugation and cryopreserved in liquid nitrogen vapor phase. Analytical flow cytometry was used to check the purity and quantity of every magnetically sorted T cell population. Genomic DNA was isolated from every sorted fraction and measured by UV absorbance on a Nanodrop 2000c. Trimming takes 8 bases from V and 1 base from J, and the germline ends sit 15 bases apart. Per the germline V gene, SNHLY is the CDR1 and FYNNEI is the CDR2. Measured from the cysteine to the phenylalanine, the CDR3 is 14 residues long. This entry keeps only the CDR3 DNA: 42 bases, framed from base 1.

Overall study outcomes, separate from this receptor: Only blood was sampled, and tissue TCR repertoires likely differ from those in blood. Naive subsets generally had larger estimated clonotype richness than memory subsets. Compared with non-shared clonotypes, clonotypes shared by all four sorted-subset donors had higher generation probabilities. Pairwise subsampling led to the expectation that sequencing depth would affect the degree of clonotype sharing among donors. The small number of donors limited the genetic and exposure-history diversity represented. Even with the large sequencing depth, rarefaction of the sorted-subset datasets indicated that sequencing was incomplete. When several donors were compared, the shared fraction of clonotypes was about 5.2% for naive CD4, about 4% for naive CD8, 2.3% for memory CD4, and 0.4% for memory CD8.

Comment on this clone: What this receptor recognizes is not known. The input lacks base qualities; no much larger clone sits a single base away.

Using the deep immunoSEQ assay, TCR CDR3 regions were amplified from genomic DNA by multiplex PCR. For each cell subset, the extracted genomic DNA was distributed evenly across all wells of several immunoSEQ 96-well plates, and each plate served as one replicate. For sorted subsets, about 200 ng genomic DNA, equal to 30,000 or so T cell genomes, was loaded into each replicate PCR. Purified libraries were measured with a Qubit 3.0 fluorometer, size-checked on a Bioanalyzer 2100, and measured again with the KAPA Library Quantification kit. Every immunoSEQ 96-well plate was sequenced on a separate single-read 150-cycle Illumina NextSeq 550 flow cell. From the authors' description of their analysis: Because the immunoSEQ output included only junctional sequences and no quality scores, the filtering could not be the same as the filtering used for full-length reads. To assign V/J genes and CDR3, sequences were annotated against IMGT germline references using PyIR, a Python wrapper for IgBLAST v1.9. Reads were removed for weak V/J assignments (E-value above 1e-6), missing CDR3, stop codons, out-of-frame junctions, or ambiguous translated residues. A V3J clonotype was defined by an identical inferred V gene, J gene, and CDR3 amino acid sequence. Percentage overlap between repertoires was calculated by dividing the number of shared unique clonotypes by the size of the smaller repertoire. Richness of each repertoire was evaluated using RTK rarefaction, the Chao1 estimator, and Recon v2.1 estimates of unobserved clonotypes. Generation probabilities were computed with OLGA for all TCRbeta clonotypes obtained by the gDNA method from a handful of donors. TCRdb re-hosts the immuneACCESS table, in-frame sequences only. Its copies lack some clones; in the studies checked, an unresolved V gene accounts for under half of them, and the cause for the rest is not known. The DNA gave D and trimming, while V, J and clone size come from that table. The sample data list approximately 740,000 clones, and about 92% of these were observed just once. About 24% of the sample rests with the top ten.

This clonotype originated in a man aged 30-40 years in good health. Sequenced material: naive CD8+ T cells sorted from blood. In the paper's terms, the cell subset or site label means: CD45RA+CCR7+. The receptor chain draws on TRBV2 and TRBJ2-7; no D gene is confidently identified. CDR3 region: CASLFQESSYEQYF. Read as DNA, the sequence is TGTGCCAGCCTGTTTCAGGAGTCTTCCTACGAGCAGTACTTC.